Sequencing of this T cell receptor (beta chain) was carried out in a study of breast tumors, draining lymph nodes, adjacent tissues. Study-wide points: Data fit most tumor T cells coming from lymph node, expanding in tumor.

As regards this clonotype: What it binds is unknown.

Trimming removed 6 bases from V and 6 bases from J; junction bases left unmatched: 10. Germline V CDR1 and CDR2: SGHNT, YENEEA. CDR3 size: 14 residues. Each CDR3 protein is one row after TCRdb ran MiXCR on the multiplex PCR reads. The sample records about 17,000 distinct CDR3 sequences, roughly 64% being singletons. The chain couples TRBV11-3 to TRBJ2-7, with 8 nucleotides matching TRBD1. The clonotype was recovered from a female donor with breast cancer. Some clones in this sample may be carry-over from other donors' samples. The sequencing sample was made of tumor-adjacent breast tissue. CDR3: CASRQPGQVFEQYF. CDR3 DNA: TGTGCCAGCAGGCAACCGGGACAGGTCTTCGAGCAGTACTTC.